A selection of T cell receptor beta chains follows, all from one sample in a study of blood T cells in healthy people across ages. TCRdb reanalysed the 5' RACE reads using MiXCR and keeps one entry per CDR3 protein. The table lists over 600,000 distinct CDR3 sequences, around a fifth of them singletons. Sequenced input: blood. Receptors were obtained from a man between 65 and 80 years old in good health. Each CDR3 is given with its conserved first and last residue. The D gene is left open where the match is weak. Only some rows state a clone size, as once, few, many or a class for expanded clones.

D	V	size	J	DNA	CDR3
.	TRBV12-3/TRBV12-4	few	TRBJ2-7	TGTGCCAGCAGCCGAGGGGATAAGGGGCAGTACTTC	CASSRGDKGQYF
TRBD2	TRBV20-1	few	TRBJ2-1	TGCAGTGCTAGTTCTGGGACTAGCGGGTGGGGCTCCTACAATGAGCAGTTCTTC	CSASSGTSGWGSYNEQFF
.	TRBV3-1	once	TRBJ1-6	TGTGCCAGCAGCAACGGGCCAGAAAATTCACCCCTCCACTTT	CASSNGPENSPLHF
TRBD2	TRBV20-1	few	TRBJ2-4	TGCAGTGCGACACTGGGAGCGGGAGAAAACATTCAGTACTTC	CSATLGAGENIQYF
.	TRBV12-5	few	TRBJ2-3	TGTGCTAGTGGTTTGTTGGGGACAGATACGCAGTATTTT	CASGLLGTDTQYF
.	TRBV9	few	TRBJ2-2	TGTGCCAGCAGTGTCGGGATGGGTACCACCAACACCGGGGAGCTGTTTTTT	CASSVGMGTTNTGELFF
.	TRBV28	few	TRBJ1-6	TGTGCCAGCAGACCCCGGGGTGCCTATAATTCACCCCTCCACTTT	CASRPRGAYNSPLHF
TRBD1	TRBV4-1	.	TRBJ2-5	TGCGCCAGCAGCCACGATCGGGGACAGGGCCTAGAGACCCAGTACTTC	CASSHDRGQGLETQYF
TRBD2	TRBV10-3	few	TRBJ2-3	TGTGCCATCAGTGGGGGCGGGAGAGACACAGATACGCAGTATTTT	CAISGGGRDTDTQYF
.	TRBV7-9	few	TRBJ1-2	TGTACCAGCAGCTTAGCGCTCACAGCAAACTATGGCTACACCTTC	CTSSLALTANYGYTF
TRBD1	TRBV29-1	few	TRBJ1-2	TGCAGCGTTCGACAGGGGCATGGCTACACCTTC	CSVRQGHGYTF
TRBD2	TRBV5-1	.	TRBJ2-1	TGCGCCAGCAGCTATTTGTCCGGGACTACGGCTATGAATGAGCAGTTCTTC	CASSYLSGTTAMNEQFF
.	TRBV14	.	TRBJ1-1	TGTGCCAGCAGCCAAGTCCTCAGAGAGGAGGGCACTGAAGCTTTCTTT	CASSQVLREEGTEAFF
.	TRBV11-2	.	TRBJ1-4	TGTGCCAGCAGCTCCGAGCCTGCAACTAATGAAAAACTGTTTTTT	CASSSEPATNEKLFF
.	TRBV12-5	few	TRBJ2-6	TGTGCTAGTGGTTTGGCACGGTCTTCTGGGGCCAACGTCCTGACTTTC	CASGLARSSGANVLTF
.	TRBV4-3	many	TRBJ1-4	TGCGCCAGCAGCCAAGATCGGACGGTAGGGGAAGGGAATGAAAAACTGTTTTTT	CASSQDRTVGEGNEKLFF
.	TRBV4-3	few	TRBJ2-7	TGCGCCAGCAGCCTAAGTCGACAGGTTTACGAGCAGTACTTC	CASSLSRQVYEQYF
TRBD1	TRBV5-6	.	TRBJ2-1	TGTGCCAGCAGCTTTAGGGCAGGGGGTCTCTCCTACAATGAGCAGTTCTTC	CASSFRAGGLSYNEQFF
TRBD2	TRBV11-2	.	TRBJ2-3	TGTGCCAGCAGCCCCTCGCTCGGTACTAGCGGCGCAGATACGCAGTATTTT	CASSPSLGTSGADTQYF
TRBD2	TRBV6-2/TRBV6-3	.	TRBJ2-7	TGTGCCAGCAGTGGCACGACTAGCGGGACCTACGAGCAGTACTTC	CASSGTTSGTYEQYF
.	TRBV29-1	few	TRBJ2-7	TGCAGCGTGATAGACCGGAGCTCCTACGAGCAGTACTTC	CSVIDRSSYEQYF
.	TRBV9	few	TRBJ1-2	TGTGCCAGCAGCGCGCAGGTGGACAACTATGGCTACACCTTC	CASSAQVDNYGYTF
.	TRBV5-1	few	TRBJ1-2	TGCGCCAGCAGCCAAACTACAGGGACCCCTAACTATGGCTACACCTTC	CASSQTTGTPNYGYTF
TRBD1	TRBV6-2/TRBV6-3	.	TRBJ2-1	TGTGCCAGCAGTTCCGGGACAGGCAACAATGAGCAGTTCTTC	CASSSGTGNNEQFF
.	TRBV6-1	few	TRBJ2-5	TGTGCCAGCAGTGAGCGTCAAGAGACCCAGTACTTC	CASSERQETQYF
.	TRBV19	few	TRBJ2-1	TGTGCCAGTAGTCCCTGGGCAGGGGAGGTAAATGAGCAGTTCTTC	CASSPWAGEVNEQFF
.	TRBV20-1	.	TRBJ1-1	TGCAGTGTCGGAGGCCTCCCTGAAGCTTTCTTT	CSVGGLPEAFF
.	TRBV13	few	TRBJ1-2	TGTGCCAGCAGCTTAGCCCTTGGCGAGTATGGCTACACCTTC	CASSLALGEYGYTF
TRBD2	TRBV7-8	few	TRBJ2-5	TGTGCCAGCAGCTCCGGAGCGGGAGTCCGTCAAGAGACCCAGTACTTC	CASSSGAGVRQETQYF
.	TRBV30	few	TRBJ2-7	TGTGCCTGGAGTGTACAAAGGAGAGAGCAGTACTTC	CAWSVQRREQYF
.	TRBV27	.	TRBJ2-1	TGTGCCAGCAGTTTATCAGTCGGCGGCAGCTTCAATGAGCAGTTCTTC	CASSLSVGGSFNEQFF
TRBD1	TRBV12-3/TRBV12-4	.	TRBJ2-5	TGTGCCAGCACCCAGGGACAGGGGGAGACCCAGTACTTC	CASTQGQGETQYF
TRBD2	TRBV27	few	TRBJ2-3	TGTGCCAGCAGGGTAGCGGGAGGGTTGGCAGATACGCAGTATTTT	CASRVAGGLADTQYF
TRBD2	TRBV20-1	.	TRBJ2-7	TGCAGTGCTAGAGTGCTAGCGGGAAGGAGCTACGAGCAGTACTTC	CSARVLAGRSYEQYF
TRBD2	TRBV20-1	.	TRBJ2-3	TGCAGTGCTAGGTCGGGGAGGGTCACAGATACGCAGTATTTT	CSARSGRVTDTQYF
.	TRBV6-6	.	TRBJ2-3	TGTGCCAGCAGTGGCTTGGGCCTTCCCTTCACAGATACGCAGTATTTT	CASSGLGLPFTDTQYF
.	TRBV6-1	.	TRBJ1-5	TGTGCCAGCAGTGAAGTAGAAGGGGTTCAGCCCCAGCATTTT	CASSEVEGVQPQHF
TRBD1	TRBV5-5	few	TRBJ2-1	TGTGCCAGCAGCTTGGACCGGGACAGGGGTGGTGAGCAGTTCTTC	CASSLDRDRGGEQFF
.	TRBV20-1	.	TRBJ2-1	.	CSVAIGTRPHLEFF
.	TRBV5-6	few	TRBJ2-2	TGTGCCAGCAGCTTGTTCTTTGGGGGATCCACCGGGGGGCTGTTTTTT	CASSLFFGGSTGGLFF
.	TRBV7-2	.	TRBJ2-4	TGTGCCATAACCCGTAGGGACGGCAAAAACATTCAGTACTTC	CAITRRDGKNIQYF
.	TRBV6-5	.	TRBJ2-7	TGTGCCAGCAGTTACTCCCGGGAGAGGCCCGGGGGCTACGAGCAGTACTTC	CASSYSRERPGGYEQYF
.	TRBV12-3/TRBV12-4	few	TRBJ2-3	TGTGCCAGCAGTTTCGGACGGGAGTGGGCAGATACGCAGTATTTT	CASSFGREWADTQYF
.	TRBV6-2/TRBV6-3	few	TRBJ2-7	TGTGCCAGCAGCAATTCCGCGTACGAGCAGTACTTC	CASSNSAYEQYF
TRBD2	TRBV20-1	few	TRBJ2-6	TGCAGTGCTTCTAGCGGGAGTAGTGGGGCCAACGTCCTGACTTTC	CSASSGSSGANVLTF
TRBD1	TRBV30	few	TRBJ2-5	TGTGCCTGGAGTATGGGCAGGGGGCGAGACGAGCGGTACTTC	CAWSMGRGRDERYF
.	TRBV6-1	.	TRBJ2-6	TGTGCCAGCAGTCCAAAGGGAGGGGGAGGTCAGAGCTCTGGGGCCAACGTCCTGACTTTC	CASSPKGGGGQSSGANVLTF
.	TRBV12-3/TRBV12-4	.	TRBJ1-4	TGTGCCAGCAGCCGTAAGAGGGAAAAACTGTTTTTT	CASSRKREKLFF
.	TRBV29-1	few	TRBJ2-1	TGCAGCTCTGGAGGGGGCTCCTACAATGAGCAGTTCTTC	CSSGGGSYNEQFF
.	TRBV4-3	.	TRBJ2-7	TGCGCCAGCAGCCAAGATACTGGTGCGTATTCCTACGAGCAGTACTTC	CASSQDTGAYSYEQYF
TRBD1	TRBV6-4	.	TRBJ2-1	TGTGCCAGCAGTGACTCGACAGGGGGACACAATGAGCAGTTCTTC	CASSDSTGGHNEQFF
.	TRBV29-1	.	TRBJ1-4	TGCAGCGTTGTGGAGTATGAAAAACTGTTTTTT	CSVVEYEKLFF
TRBD2	TRBV27	few	TRBJ2-7	TGTGCCAGCAGTTTAAAAAGTGGGCAGCGCGGGAGACCCTACGAGCAGTACTTC	CASSLKSGQRGRPYEQYF
TRBD1	TRBV20-1	few	TRBJ2-2	TGCAGTGCCCAGGGACAGGGGGCCAACACCGGGGAGCTGTTTTTT	CSAQGQGANTGELFF
.	TRBV6-5	.	TRBJ1-4	TGTGCCAGCAGGGGGAATGAAAAACTGTTTTTT	CASRGNEKLFF
.	TRBV28	.	TRBJ2-1	TGTGCCAACACAGGGGGGGAGGGCCTTACCTCGGAGGAGCAGTTCTTC	CANTGGEGLTSEEQFF
TRBD2	TRBV3-1	.	TRBJ2-5	TGTGCCAGCAGCCTTCCTAGCGGGAGTGAGACCCAGTACTTC	CASSLPSGSETQYF
TRBD2	TRBV6-2/TRBV6-3	.	TRBJ2-1	TGTGCCAGCAGAGCGGGAGGAGGCAATGAGCAGTTCTTC	CASRAGGGNEQFF
.	TRBV7-2	.	TRBJ2-5	TGTGCCAGCAGCCCCATGGGGATCCAAGAGACCCAGTACTTC	CASSPMGIQETQYF